This entry is about one TCR beta chain. This sample stems from a study of cytomegalovirus exposure and HLA in healthy donors. The study ran its PCR with 60 Vbeta and 13 Jbeta primers. Method: immunoSEQ multiplex PCR; TCRdb's copy keeps in-frame clones and lacks some. Here the sample spans 150,000 to 200,000 clones, approximately 90% being singletons. This CDR3 contains 16 residues. The germline gives CDR1 MGHRA, CDR2 YSYEKL. The junction had 6 bases not matched to a gene; V was cut back by 3 bases and J by 0 bases. The donors (healthy individuals) were bone marrow donors. The chain recombines TRBV4-1 with TRBJ2-3; TRBD2 agrees at 7 bases. Sequencing was done on a sample of PBMCs. The receptor was isolated from a woman in her thirties in good health and CMV-seronegative. The DNA for the CDR3 is TGCGCCAGCAGCCAGGTCCATAGCGGGAGCACAGATACGCAGTATTTT. Protein: CASSQVHSGSTDTQYF.